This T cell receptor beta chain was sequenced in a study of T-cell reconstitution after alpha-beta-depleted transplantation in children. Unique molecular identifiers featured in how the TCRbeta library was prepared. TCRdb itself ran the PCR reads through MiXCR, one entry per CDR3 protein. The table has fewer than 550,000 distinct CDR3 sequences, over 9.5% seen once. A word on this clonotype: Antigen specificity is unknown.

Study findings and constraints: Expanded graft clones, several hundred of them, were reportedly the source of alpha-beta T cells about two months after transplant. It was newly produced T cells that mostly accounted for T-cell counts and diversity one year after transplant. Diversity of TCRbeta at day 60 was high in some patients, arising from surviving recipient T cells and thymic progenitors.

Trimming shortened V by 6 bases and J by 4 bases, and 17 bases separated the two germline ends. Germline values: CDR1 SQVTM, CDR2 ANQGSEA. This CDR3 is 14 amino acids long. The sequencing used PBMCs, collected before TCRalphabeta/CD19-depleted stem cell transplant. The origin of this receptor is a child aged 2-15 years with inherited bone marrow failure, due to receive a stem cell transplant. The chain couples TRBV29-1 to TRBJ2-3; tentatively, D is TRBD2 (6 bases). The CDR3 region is CSVGIEWGADTQYF. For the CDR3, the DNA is TGCAGCGTGGGTATAGAGTGGGGGGCAGATACGCAGTATTTT.